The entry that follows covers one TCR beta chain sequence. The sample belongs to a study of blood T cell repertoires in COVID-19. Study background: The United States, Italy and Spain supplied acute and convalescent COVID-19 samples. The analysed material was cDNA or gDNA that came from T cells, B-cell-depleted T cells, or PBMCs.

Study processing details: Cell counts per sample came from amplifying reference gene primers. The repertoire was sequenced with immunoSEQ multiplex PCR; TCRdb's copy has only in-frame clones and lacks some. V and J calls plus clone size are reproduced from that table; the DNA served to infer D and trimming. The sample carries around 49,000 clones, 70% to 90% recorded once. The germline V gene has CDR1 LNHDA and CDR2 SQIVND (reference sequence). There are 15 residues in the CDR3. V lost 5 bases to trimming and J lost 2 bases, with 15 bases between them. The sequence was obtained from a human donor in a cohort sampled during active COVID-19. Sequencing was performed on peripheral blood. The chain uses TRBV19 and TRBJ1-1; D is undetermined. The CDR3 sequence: CASSVRRTVNTEAFF. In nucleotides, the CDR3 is TGTGCCAGTAGTGTCCGCCGCACGGTTAACACTGAAGCTTTCTTT.